This T cell receptor beta chain originates from a study of shared clonotypes between healthy human individuals. About this clone: Antigen specificity is unknown.

This CDR3 contains 20 residues. Germline V gives CDR1 SGHRS, CDR2 YFSETQ. With 1 base removed from V and 3 bases from J, the gap between germline ends came to 29 bases. Assay: immunoSEQ multiplex PCR; the TCRdb copy retains only in-frame clones and omits some. This sample has 950,000 to 1,200,000 clones, with roughly 80% found just once. Overall study results and limits: Having only a few donors restricted how much genetic and exposure-history diversity was captured.

This sequence originates from a young man in good health. Some clones in this sample may be carry-over from other donors' samples. The genes are TRBV5-1 and TRBJ2-7; D assignment may be TRBD1 or TRBD2 (6 bases each). The sample was memory CD4+ T cells from PBMCs. Subset of the sample: CD45RA-negative fraction. The CDR3 DNA is TGCGCCAGCAGCTTGTGGAGGGGGTACCACGCGGAGGTAATCCGCTACGAGCAGTACTTC. It encodes CASSLWRGYHAEVIRYEQYF.